A single sample gave rise to the 21 T cell receptor beta chains below, sequenced in a study of metastatic and nonmetastatic thyroid tumors (TCRdb year 2020). The library came from PCR. The reads were generated on an Illumina HiSeq 4000. TCRdb reprocessed the public reads (quality trimming at Q25 with fastp, clone calling with MiXCR) and kept in-frame beta chains. A total of some 86,000 clones appear in this sample, around an eighth of them only once. In total, the top ten clones hold about 10% of the sample. No treatment had been received by any patient before thyroid surgery. Source material: tumor tissue. The receptor set was obtained from a female donor with papillary thyroid cancer or a benign thyroid nodule (not recorded which). Some clones in this sample may be carry-over from other donors' samples.

This clone was seen many times. The V gene is TRBV6-1, the J gene TRBJ2-1; TRBD1 is a possible D gene (6 bases). V was pared by 5 bases and J by 4 bases, with 18 bases between. CDR1 and CDR2 from the germline V gene are MNHNS and SASEGT. This CDR3 contains 16 residues. CDR3 sequence (DNA): TGTGCCAGCAGTAGTGGGGGTGGACAGCAATACAATGAGCAGTTCTTC. Translating gives CASSSGGGQQYNEQFF.

This clone was recorded many times. V is TRBV3-1 and J is TRBJ2-7, with 7 bases identical to TRBD1. CDR1 is LGHDT, CDR2 YNNKEL, per germline (reference sequence). V shed 5 bases and J 2 bases; nucleotides not matched to a gene: 9. The CDR3 loop spans 15 amino acids. The DNA of the CDR3 is TGTGCCAGCAGCTCTCGACAGGGTCTTACCTACGAGCAGTACTTC. This gives the protein CASSSRQGLTYEQYF.

This clone was recorded a few times. The J gene is TRBJ2-3, the V gene TRBV2, with 7 nucleotides matching TRBD2. CDR3 length: 15 residues. CDR1 SNHLY and CDR2 FYNNEI come from the germline V gene. After removal of 7 bases from V and 5 bases from J, the junction contained 12 bases not matched to a gene. The CDR3 is CASTRNGRSLDTQYF. The CDR3 nucleotides are TGTGCCAGCACGAGGAACGGGAGGTCCCTAGATACGCAGTATTTT.

In its sample, this clone was seen a few times. A much larger clone lies a single base off, so this may be a read error. The chain couples TRBV27 to TRBJ2-7; D ambiguous. The CDR3 totals 14 residues. Germline V gene lookup returns CDR1 MNHEY and CDR2 SMNVEV (reference sequence). V was pared by 4 bases and J by 1 base, with 11 bases between. In DNA form, the CDR3 reads TGTGCCAGCAGTTCCCTGGTCCTATCCTACGAGCAGTACTTC. It encodes CASSSLVLSYEQYF.

The V gene is TRBV4-1, the J gene TRBJ2-7; 11 bases map to TRBD2. CDR1 and CDR2 from the germline V gene are MGHRA and YSYEKL. This CDR3 comprises 14 residues. The chain's CDR3 is CASSNSGRAPYLYV. The CDR3 region has the DNA TGCGCCAGCTCAAATAGCGGGAGGGCCCCCTATCTGTATGTC.

Notes on this clone: This sequence may be a read error, since a much larger clone differs from it by one base. The chain uses TRBV15 and TRBJ1-5; D is undetermined. The CDR3 loop spans 15 amino acids. Germline CDR1 reads LNHNV; CDR2 reads YYDKDF (reference sequence). The CDR3, as DNA: TGTGCCACCAGCAGAGACGGACGGTACAATCAGTCCCAGCATTTT. Protein: CATSRDGRYNQSQHF.

This clone has ten or more counts. The chain joins TRBV28 to TRBJ2-6; 7 positions match TRBD1. Germline V gives CDR1 MDHEN, CDR2 SYDVKM. CDR3 length: 17 amino acids. V dropped 2 bases and J dropped 1; count of bases not matched to a gene: 5. The CDR3 nucleotides are TGTGCCAGCAGTTTAAGGGGACAGATATCTGGGGCCAACGTCCTGACTTTC. It encodes CASSLRGQISGANVLTF.

This clone was seen many times. The chain joins TRBV20-1 to TRBJ1-2, with TRBD1 matching over 7 bases. The CDR3 loop spans 12 amino acids. Germline CDR1 and CDR2: DFQATT and SNEGSKA (reference sequence). For the CDR3, the DNA is TGCAGCTCAGGGACAGCCCCCTATGGCTACACCTTC. Translation: CSSGTAPYGYTF.

This clone was seen at least ten times. The chain links TRBV18 to TRBJ2-5; 8 nucleotides line up with TRBD2. The CDR3 sequence is 18 residues long. J lost 4 bases, V lost 6 bases, and 19 bases had no gene match. The V gene's germline CDR1 is KGHSH and CDR2 LQKENI. This CDR3 reads CASSIGSVREGRGETQYF. In DNA form, the CDR3 reads TGTGCCAGCTCCATAGGCTCGGTACGGGAGGGCCGAGGAGAGACCCAGTACTTC.

Many counts were recorded for this clone. Other DNA sequences in the sample encode the same CDR3. Here the CDR3 reads CASTSYQETQYF. CDR3 bases: TGTGCCAGCACCTCGTACCAAGAGACCCAGTACTTC. The V and J genes are TRBV12-3 or TRBV12-4 and TRBJ2-5; D gene uncertain. V was shortened by 7 bases and J by 0 bases, with 6 bases between the two germline ends. This CDR3 is built from 12 residues.

In this sample, this clone turned up many times. The chain joins TRBV5-1 to TRBJ1-2, with D tentatively TRBD1 (5 bases). V shed 4 bases and J shed 2 bases, with 18 bases lying between them. The CDR3 extends over 16 amino acids. Per the germline V gene, CDR1 is SGHRS and CDR2 is YFSETQ. CDR3 amino acids: CASSRAGTSPNYGYTF. The CDR3 DNA follows: TGCGCCAGCAGCCGGGCCGGGACCTCCCCCAACTATGGCTACACCTTC.

Concerning this clone: A much larger clone differs by one base, so this may be a read error. The chain couples TRBV19 to TRBJ1-4; D possibly corresponds to TRBD1 (5 bases). The germline V gene has CDR1 LNHDA and CDR2 SQIVND (reference sequence). This CDR3 has 14 residues. CDR3 DNA sequence: TGTGCCATTAGTATGGGGGGATCGGGTGAAAAACTGTTTTTT. Its protein product is CAISMGGSGEKLFF.

This clone was counted at least ten times. The chain is built from TRBV11-3 and TRBJ2-7; D unclear. V was clipped by 7 bases and J by 0 bases, with 7 bases between them. This CDR3 is 12 amino acids long. Germline V gives CDR1 SGHNT, CDR2 YENEEA. The CDR3 DNA reads as TGTGCCAGCATGGGTCGCTCCTACGAGCAGTACTTC. It translates to CASMGRSYEQYF. The full variable domain, in which reference TRBV11-3 and TRBJ2-7 provide the parts outside the CDR3, is EAGVVQSPRYKIIEKKQPVAFWCNPISGHNTLYWYLQNLGQGPELLIRYENEEAVDDSQLPKDRFSAERLKGVDSTLKIQPAELGDSAVYLCASMGRSYEQYFGPGTRLTVT.

This clone was detected ten times or more. The rearrangement joins TRBV19 to TRBJ2-7; D uncertain. The CDR3 length is 13 residues. With 9 bases removed from V and 0 bases from J, the gap between germline ends came to 12 bases. Per the germline V gene, CDR1 is LNHDA and CDR2 is SQIVND (reference sequence). The CDR3 protein is CASAASVSYEQYF. The CDR3 nucleotides are TGTGCCAGCGCGGCTAGTGTCTCCTACGAGCAGTACTTC.

This clone came up a few times. The V gene is TRBV15, the J gene TRBJ1-4, with D maybe TRBD1 (5 bases). The CDR3 is made up of 12 amino acids. From germline, CDR1 is LNHNV and CDR2 YYDKDF (reference sequence). V lost 9 bases to trimming and J lost 10 bases, with 15 bases between them. In DNA, the CDR3 is TGTGCCACGGGACCCCTTGGAGGAAAACTGTTTTTT. This gives the protein CATGPLGGKLFF.

There are many counts of this clone. V gene TRBV2 combines with J gene TRBJ2-5; 8 nucleotides align to TRBD1. Germline V lookup: CDR1 SNHLY, CDR2 FYNNEI. V gave up 8 bases and J gave up 5 bases; unmatched junction bases: 7. This CDR3 is 13 amino acids long. CDR3 loop: CASQRQGMETQYF. The DNA for the CDR3 is TGTGCCAGCCAAAGACAGGGGATGGAGACCCAGTACTTC.

This clone was seen ten or more times. The rearrangement uses TRBV11-2 and TRBJ2-5; D may be TRBD2 (6 bases). Germline values: CDR1 SGHAT, CDR2 FQNNGV. The length of the CDR3 is 14 residues. V was shortened by 3 bases and J by 7 bases, with 15 bases between the two germline ends. The CDR3: CASSFWRDGGTQYF. CDR3 DNA: TGTGCCAGCAGCTTCTGGCGGGATGGGGGGACCCAGTACTTC.

The chain recombines TRBV7-3 with TRBJ2-3; 10 nucleotides align to TRBD2. V lost 5 bases, J lost 2 bases, and 7 bases stayed unmatched. CDR3 size: 16 residues. Germline V CDR1 and CDR2: SGHTA, FQGTGA. The CDR3 is CASSPHGLADTDTQYF. In DNA, the CDR3 is TGTGCCAGCAGCCCGCACGGACTAGCGGACACAGATACGCAGTATTTT.

This clone was picked up many times. J is TRBJ1-4 and V is TRBV27; 9 nucleotides match TRBD1. The length of the CDR3 is 15 residues. Germline V lookup: CDR1 MNHEY, CDR2 SMNVEV (reference sequence). V dropped 1 base and J dropped 8; count of bases not matched to a gene: 5. The CDR3: CASSLLGQGDEKLFF. The CDR3 DNA sequence: TGTGCCAGCAGTTTATTGGGACAGGGTGACGAAAAACTGTTTTTT.

Ten or more counts support this clone. The gene calls are TRBV6-1 and TRBJ1-6; possible D gene TRBD1, 6 bases. V was shortened by 5 bases and J by 7 bases, with 18 bases between the two germline ends. The CDR3 has 16 amino acids. Germline V CDR1 and CDR2: MNHNS, SASEGT. CDR3 amino acids: CASSYLGGGKNSPLHF. The CDR3, as DNA: TGTGCCAGCAGTTATTTAGGAGGGGGTAAAAATTCACCCCTCCACTTT.

This clone was seen a handful of times. This clone may be a read error of a much larger clone one base away. The chain recombines TRBV27 with TRBJ1-6, with 7 positions matching TRBD1. This CDR3 comprises 14 residues. The germline V gene has CDR1 MNHEY and CDR2 SMNVEV (reference sequence). Trimming at V came to 7 bases and at J to 7 bases, leaving 7 bases not matched to a gene. CDR3: CASMPGQWNSPLHF. The CDR3 coding sequence is TGTGCCAGCATGCCGGGACAGTGGAATTCACCCCTCCACTTT.